Below, one T cell receptor beta chain is given with its context. Its antigen is as yet unknown. Sample time point: pre-treatment baseline. Apart from two fast progressors, RECIST 1.1 response was judged 12 weeks post-infusion. The entry originates in a study of blood T cell dynamics during melanoma immunotherapy. Study information: First-line therapy was either pembrolizumab or nivolumab with ipilimumab for metastatic melanoma. General study points: The study could not tell melanoma-specific clones from general immune activation.

Germline CDR1 and CDR2: SGHVS and FQNEAQ. The germline V and J ends were trimmed by 1 base and 4 bases, with 1 base remaining between them. The length of the CDR3 is 12 residues. A fixed DNA input of roughly 0.35 ug was used per bulk PBMC sample. Assay: immunoSEQ multiplex PCR; the TCRdb copy retains only in-frame clones and omits some. The sample carries 7,000 or so clones, around 80% recorded once. The TCR was taken from a human donor with melanoma. Some clones in this sample may be carry-over from other donors' samples. The chain combines TRBV7-8 with TRBJ2-2, with D uncertain. The sequencing used blood, collected from a patient treated with checkpoint blockade. DNA of the CDR3: TGTGCCAGCAGCTTAGTCACCGGGGAGCTGTTTTTT. This gives the protein CASSLVTGELFF.